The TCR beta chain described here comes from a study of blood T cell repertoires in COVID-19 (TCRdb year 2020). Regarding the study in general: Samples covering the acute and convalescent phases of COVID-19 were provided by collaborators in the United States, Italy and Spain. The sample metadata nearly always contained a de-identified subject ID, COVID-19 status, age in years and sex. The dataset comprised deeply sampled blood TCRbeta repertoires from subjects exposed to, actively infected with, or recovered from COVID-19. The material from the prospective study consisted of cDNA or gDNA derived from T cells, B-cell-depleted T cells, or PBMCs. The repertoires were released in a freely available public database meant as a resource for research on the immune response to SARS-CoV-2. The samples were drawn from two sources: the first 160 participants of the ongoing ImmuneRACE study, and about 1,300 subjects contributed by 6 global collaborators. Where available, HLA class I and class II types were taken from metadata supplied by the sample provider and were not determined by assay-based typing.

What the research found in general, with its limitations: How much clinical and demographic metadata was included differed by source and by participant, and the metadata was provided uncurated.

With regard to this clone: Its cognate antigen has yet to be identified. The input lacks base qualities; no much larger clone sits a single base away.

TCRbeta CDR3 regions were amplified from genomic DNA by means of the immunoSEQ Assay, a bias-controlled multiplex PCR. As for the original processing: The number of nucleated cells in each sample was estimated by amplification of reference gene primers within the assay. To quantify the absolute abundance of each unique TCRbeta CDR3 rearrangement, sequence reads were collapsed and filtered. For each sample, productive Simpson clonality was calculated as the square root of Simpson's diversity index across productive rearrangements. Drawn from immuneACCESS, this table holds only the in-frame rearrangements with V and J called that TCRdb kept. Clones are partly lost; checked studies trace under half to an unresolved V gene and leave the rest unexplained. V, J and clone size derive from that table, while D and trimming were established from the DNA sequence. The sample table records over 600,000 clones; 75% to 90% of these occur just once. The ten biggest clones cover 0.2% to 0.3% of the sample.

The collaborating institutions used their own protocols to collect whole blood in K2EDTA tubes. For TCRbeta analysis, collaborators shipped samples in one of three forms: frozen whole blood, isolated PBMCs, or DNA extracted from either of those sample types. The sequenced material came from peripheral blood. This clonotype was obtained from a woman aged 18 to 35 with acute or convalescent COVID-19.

The nucleotide sequence reads TGTGCCAGTAGTATTTGGGGCAGGCGTGGCTACACCTTC. This codes for CASSIWGRRGYTF. Rearrangement joined TRBV19 to TRBJ1-2; TRBD1 is possibly the D segment (5 matching bases). The CDR3 has 13 amino acids, counting the end cysteine and phenylalanine. Solely the CDR3 DNA is kept, with 39 bases framed from the first base. As encoded in the germline V gene (reference sequence), CDR1 is LNHDA while CDR2 is SQIVND. V loses 3 bases of germline sequence and J loses 7 bases, and the interval between the two ends is 12 bases.